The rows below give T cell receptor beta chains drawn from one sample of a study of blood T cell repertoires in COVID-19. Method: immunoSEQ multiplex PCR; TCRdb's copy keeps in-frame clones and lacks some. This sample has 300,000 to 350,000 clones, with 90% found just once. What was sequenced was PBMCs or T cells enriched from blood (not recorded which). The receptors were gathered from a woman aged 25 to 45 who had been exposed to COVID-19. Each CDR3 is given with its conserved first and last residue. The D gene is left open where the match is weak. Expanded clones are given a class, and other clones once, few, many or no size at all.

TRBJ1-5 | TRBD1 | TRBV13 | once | CASSRGQGYQPQHF | TGTGCCAGCAGCCGCGGACAGGGATATCAGCCCCAGCATTTT
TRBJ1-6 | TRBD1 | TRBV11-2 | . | CASSKRTGAKGGSPLHF | TGTGCCAGCAGCAAACGGACAGGGGCGAAGGGAGGTTCACCCCTCCACTTT
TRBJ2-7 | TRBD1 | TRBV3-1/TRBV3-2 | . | CASSPGTGTYEQYF | TGTGCCAGCAGTCCCGGGACAGGGACCTACGAGCAGTACTTC
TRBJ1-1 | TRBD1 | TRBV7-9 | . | CASSFRTGVNTEAFF | TGTGCCAGCAGCTTTCGGACAGGGGTAAACACTGAAGCTTTCTTT
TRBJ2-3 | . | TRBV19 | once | CASKISGLAVTDTQYF | TGTGCCAGTAAGATAAGTGGGCTAGCCGTAACAGATACGCAGTATTTT
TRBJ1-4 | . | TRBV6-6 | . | CASSYEGRSNEKLFF | TGTGCCAGCAGTTACGAGGGCAGGTCTAATGAAAAACTGTTTTTT
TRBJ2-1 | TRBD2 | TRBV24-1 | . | CATSGRLAGGYNEQFF | TGTGCCACCAGTGGGAGGCTAGCGGGGGGGTACAATGAGCAGTTCTTC
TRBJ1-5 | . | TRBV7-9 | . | CASTKDTIMTQHF | TGTGCCAGCACCAAGGACACGATTATGACCCAGCATTTT
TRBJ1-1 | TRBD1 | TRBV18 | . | CASSLTPGTGELMNTEAFF | TGTGCCAGCTCACTCACCCCCGGGACAGGGGAATTAATGAACACTGAAGCTTTCTTT
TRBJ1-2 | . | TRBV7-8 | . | CASSPEEVYRETSFGYTF | TGTGCCAGCAGCCCGGAAGAAGTATACAGGGAGACGAGTTTTGGCTACACCTTC
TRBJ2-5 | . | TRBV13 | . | CASSLFMSYEETQYF | TGTGCCAGCAGCCTATTCATGAGCTATGAAGAGACCCAGTACTTC
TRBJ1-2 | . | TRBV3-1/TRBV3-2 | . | CASSQMRGGANYGYTF | TGTGCCAGCAGCCAAATGCGGGGGGGGGCCAACTATGGCTACACCTTC
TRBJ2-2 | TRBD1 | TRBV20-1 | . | CSASGPRQGAHGELFF | TGCAGTGCTAGTGGCCCTCGACAGGGGGCCCACGGGGAGCTGTTTTTT
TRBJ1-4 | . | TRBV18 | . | CASSWGLNEKLFF | TGTGCCAGCTCTTGGGGGCTGAATGAAAAACTGTTTTTT
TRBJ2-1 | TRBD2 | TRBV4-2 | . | CASSHPGRLAGGGDEQFF | TGTGCCAGCAGCCACCCCGGCAGGCTAGCGGGGGGCGGTGATGAGCAGTTCTTC
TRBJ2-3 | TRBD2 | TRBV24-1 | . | CATSEGLAGKQYF | TGTGCCACCAGTGAAGGACTAGCGGGGAAGCAGTATTTT
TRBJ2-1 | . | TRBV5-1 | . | CASSFRGGNEQFF | TGCGCCAGCAGCTTTAGGGGGGGCAATGAGCAGTTCTTC
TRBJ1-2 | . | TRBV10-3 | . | CAISVAANYGYTF | TGTGCCATCAGTGTGGCAGCTAACTATGGCTACACCTTC
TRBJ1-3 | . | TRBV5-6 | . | CASSTPRDGGNTIYF | TGTGCCAGCAGCACCCCCAGGGATGGTGGAAACACCATATATTTT
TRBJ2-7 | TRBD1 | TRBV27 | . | CASSLFFGSDRIDEQYF | TGTGCCAGCAGTTTATTTTTTGGATCGGACAGGATCGACGAGCAGTACTTC
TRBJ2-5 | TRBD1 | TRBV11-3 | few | CASSRTGWNTQYF | TGTGCCAGCAGCCGGACAGGGTGGAATACCCAGTACTTC
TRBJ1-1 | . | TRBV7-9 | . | CASSLAQGGRTEAFF | TGTGCCAGCAGCTTAGCGCAAGGCGGCCGGACTGAAGCTTTCTTT
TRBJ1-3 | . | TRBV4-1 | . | CASSQGRGSGNTIYF | TGCGCCAGCAGCCAAGGACGGGGATCTGGAAACACCATATATTTT
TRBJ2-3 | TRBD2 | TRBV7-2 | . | CASSFQRGGDTQYF | TGTGCCAGCAGCTTTCAGCGGGGAGGAGATACGCAGTATTTT
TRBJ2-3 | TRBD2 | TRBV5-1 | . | CASSFGLAGGYIGTDTQYF | TGCGCCAGCAGCTTTGGACTAGCGGGGGGATATATTGGGACAGATACGCAGTATTTT
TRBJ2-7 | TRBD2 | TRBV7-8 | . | CASSFASSGGSYEQYF | TGTGCCAGCAGTTTTGCGAGTAGCGGGGGATCCTACGAGCAGTACTTC
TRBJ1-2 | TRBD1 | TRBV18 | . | CASSPDRDHGYTF | TGTGCCAGCTCACCGGACAGGGATCATGGCTACACCTTC
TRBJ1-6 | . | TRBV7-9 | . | CASSFAQLGDSPLHF | TGTGCCAGCAGCTTCGCACAACTCGGAGACTCACCCCTCCACTTT
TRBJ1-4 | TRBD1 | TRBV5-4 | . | CASSPGTDQKLFF | TGTGCCAGCAGCCCTGGGACAGACCAAAAACTGTTTTTT
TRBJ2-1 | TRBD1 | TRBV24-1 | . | CATSDPSRDRQFF | TGTGCCACCAGTGACCCATCCCGGGACAGGCAGTTCTTC
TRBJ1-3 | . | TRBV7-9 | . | CASSPAGAGNTIYF | TGTGCCAGCAGCCCCGCGGGGGCAGGAAACACCATATATTTT
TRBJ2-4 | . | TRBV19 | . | CASSIMDQGLAKNIQYF | TGTGCCAGTAGTATAATGGATCAGGGGCTAGCCAAAAACATTCAGTACTTC
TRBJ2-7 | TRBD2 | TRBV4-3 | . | CASSQGTSGYEQYF | TGCGCCAGCAGCCAAGGGACTAGCGGCTACGAGCAGTACTTC
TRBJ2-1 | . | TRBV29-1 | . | CSFRLTLYNEQFF | TGCAGCTTCCGACTAACCCTTTACAATGAGCAGTTCTTC
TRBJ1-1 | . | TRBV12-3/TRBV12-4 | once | CASSFGANTEAFF | TGTGCCAGCAGTTTTGGGGCTAACACTGAAGCTTTCTTT
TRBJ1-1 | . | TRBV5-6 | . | CASSLVRGNTEAFF | TGTGCCAGCAGCTTGGTTCGGGGGAACACTGAAGCTTTCTTT
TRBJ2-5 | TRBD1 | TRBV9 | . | CASSVDEGAWETQYF | TGTGCCAGCAGCGTTGATGAGGGGGCGTGGGAGACCCAGTACTTC
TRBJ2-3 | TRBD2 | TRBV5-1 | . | CASSLGLAGDTDTQYF | TGCGCCAGCAGCTTAGGACTAGCGGGGGACACAGATACGCAGTATTTT
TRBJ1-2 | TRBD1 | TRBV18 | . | CASSPVTETGAGYTF | TGTGCCAGCTCACCCGTGACTGAAACAGGGGCTGGCTACACCTTC
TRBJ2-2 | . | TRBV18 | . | CASSPPSGSTGELFF | TGTGCCAGCTCACCACCCTCGGGGAGCACCGGGGAGCTGTTTTTT
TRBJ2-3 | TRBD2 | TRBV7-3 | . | CASSPLAGSTDTQYF | TGTGCCAGCAGCCCCCTAGCGGGGTCCACAGATACGCAGTATTTT
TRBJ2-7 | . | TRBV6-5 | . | CASRRGGPSYEQYF | TGTGCCAGCAGGCGCGGGGGCCCCTCCTACGAGCAGTACTTC
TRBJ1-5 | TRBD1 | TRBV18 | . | CASSPGQGGQPQHF | TGTGCCAGCTCACCAGGACAGGGCGGTCAGCCCCAGCATTTT
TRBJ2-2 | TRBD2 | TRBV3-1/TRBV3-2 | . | CASRLLAGAVRTGELFF | TGTGCCAGCAGACTACTAGCGGGGGCAGTTAGGACCGGGGAGCTGTTTTTT
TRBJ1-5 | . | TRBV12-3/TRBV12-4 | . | CASSFSGERKFAF | TGTGCCAGCAGTTTTAGCGGGGAGAGGAAGTTTGCTTTT
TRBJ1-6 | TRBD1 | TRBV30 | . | CAWSVDRGSSPLHF | TGTGCCTGGAGTGTGGACAGGGGGTCTTCACCCCTCCACTTT
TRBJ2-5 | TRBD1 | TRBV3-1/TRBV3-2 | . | CASSQDEDRAGETQYF | TGTGCCAGCAGCCAAGACGAAGACAGGGCCGGTGAGACCCAGTACTTC
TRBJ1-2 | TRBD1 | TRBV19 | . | CASTSSGQERDWGYTF | TGTGCCAGTACCTCGTCGGGACAGGAGAGGGATTGGGGCTACACCTTC
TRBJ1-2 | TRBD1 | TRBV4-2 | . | CASSQDWDRNYGYTF | TGTGCCAGCAGCCAAGATTGGGACAGGAACTATGGCTACACCTTC
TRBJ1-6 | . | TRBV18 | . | CASSPPSGGYNSPLHF | TGTGCCAGCTCACCACCGTCCGGGGGTTATAATTCACCCCTCCACTTT
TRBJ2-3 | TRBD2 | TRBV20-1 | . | CSASAGEGTDTQYF | TGCAGTGCTAGTGCCGGGGAGGGGACAGATACGCAGTATTTT
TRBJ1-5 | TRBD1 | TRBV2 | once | CASDLGQGGGQPQHF | TGTGCCAGCGACCTAGGACAGGGAGGAGGTCAGCCCCAGCATTTT
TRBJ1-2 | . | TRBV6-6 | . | CASSHGPTPRF | TGTGCCAGCAGCCACGGTCCGACACCTCGCTTC